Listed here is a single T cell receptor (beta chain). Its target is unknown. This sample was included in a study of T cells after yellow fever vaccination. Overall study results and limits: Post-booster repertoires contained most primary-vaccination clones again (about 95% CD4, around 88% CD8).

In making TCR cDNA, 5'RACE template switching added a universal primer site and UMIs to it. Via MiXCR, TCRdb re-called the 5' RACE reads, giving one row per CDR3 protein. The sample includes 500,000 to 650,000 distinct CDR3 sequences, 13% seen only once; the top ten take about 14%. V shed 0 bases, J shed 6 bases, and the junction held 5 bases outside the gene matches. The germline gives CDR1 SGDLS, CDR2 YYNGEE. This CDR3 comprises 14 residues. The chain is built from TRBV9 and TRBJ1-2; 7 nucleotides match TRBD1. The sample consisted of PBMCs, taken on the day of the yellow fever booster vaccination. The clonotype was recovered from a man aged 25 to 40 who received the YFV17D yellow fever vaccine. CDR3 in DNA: TGTGCCAGCAGCGTAGAGGGGGCTTGGGATGGCTACACCTTC. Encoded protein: CASSVEGAWDGYTF.